Following are 31 T cell receptor beta chains from one sample sequenced in a study of blood T cell repertoires in COVID-19. The table came from immunoSEQ multiplex PCR; TCRdb's copy has only in-frame clones and leaves some out. In the table there are some 250,000 clones, about 70% of which are singletons. Sequencing was carried out using peripheral blood. These receptors originate from a woman of 80 years or more with acute or convalescent COVID-19.

The J gene is TRBJ2-3, the V gene TRBV3-1 (or the pseudogene TRBV3-2), with 9 positions matching TRBD2. V trimming: 4 bases; J trimming: 6 bases; junction bases outside the gene matches: 11. Germline V gene lookup returns CDR1 LGHDT and CDR2 YNNKEL (reference sequence). The CDR3 loop spans 16 amino acids. This CDR3 reads CASSRKVAGVGDTQYF. DNA of the CDR3: TGTGCCAGCAGCCGCAAAGTAGCGGGAGTTGGTGATACGCAGTATTTT.

The genes are TRBV7-2 and TRBJ1-2, with 7 bases identical to TRBD1. Germline loops: CDR1 SGHTA, CDR2 FQGNSA. Trimming cost V 3 bases and J 4 bases; bases outside gene matches: 5. CDR3 length equals 14 residues. The CDR3 DNA reads as TGTGCCAGCAGCTTGAGACAGGGAAGCTATGGCTACACCTTC. This translates into CASSLRQGSYGYTF. The full variable domain, completed using reference TRBV7-2 and TRBJ1-2, is GAGVSQSPSNKVTEKGKDVELRCDPISGHTALYWYRQSLGQGLEFLIYFQGNSAPDKSGLPSDRFSAERTGGSVSTLTIQRTQQEDSAVYLCASSLRQGSYGYTFGSGTRLTVV.

The V gene is TRBV18, the J gene TRBJ1-3; D not resolved. CDR3 size: 16 residues. V lost 3 bases and J 0 bases, leaving 12 bases between the germline ends. The germline V gene encodes CDR1 KGHSH and CDR2 LQKENI. CDR3 coding DNA: TGTGCCAGCTCACCCTTTGACGCGGGCTCTGGAAACACCATATATTTT. Translating it yields CASSPFDAGSGNTIYF. Full variable domain (remainder filled in from reference TRBV18 and TRBJ1-3): NAGVMQNPRHLVRRRGQEARLRCSPMKGHSHVYWYRQLPEEGLKFMVYLQKENIIDESGMPKERFSAEFPKEGPSILRIQQVVRGDSAAYFCASSPFDAGSGNTIYFGEGSWLTVV.

The chain couples TRBV2 to TRBJ2-7, with TRBD1 identical over 7 bases. The CDR3 consists of 14 residues. J was trimmed by 3 bases and V by 4 bases; bases with no gene match: 6. In germline, CDR1 is SNHLY, CDR2 FYNNEI. Here the CDR3 reads CASSAQGISYEQYF. Written as DNA, the CDR3 is TGTGCCAGCAGTGCACAGGGGATCAGCTACGAGCAGTACTTC.

This chain uses TRBV3-1 (or the pseudogene TRBV3-2) with TRBJ2-3; 13 bases are shared with TRBD2. V shed 3 bases, J shed 6 bases, and the junction held 9 bases outside the gene matches. Germline values: CDR1 LGHDT, CDR2 YNNKEL (reference sequence). The CDR3 is 17 residues long. CDR3 sequence: CASSQLLAGGPGDTQYF. In DNA form, the CDR3 reads TGTGCCAGCAGCCAGTTACTAGCGGGAGGGCCGGGGGATACGCAGTATTTT.

This clone was observed a few times. The V call is TRBV9, the J call TRBJ1-6, with TRBD1 as a possible D gene (5 bases). Germline-derived CDR1 and CDR2 are SGDLS and YYNGEE. The CDR3 loop spans 14 amino acids. V was cut by 4 bases and J by 6 bases, with 11 bases left in between. The CDR3 loop reads CASSFQGSNSPLHF. In nucleotides, the CDR3 is TGTGCCAGCAGCTTCCAGGGTAGTAATTCACCCCTCCACTTT.

V gene TRBV19 combines with J gene TRBJ2-4, with TRBD1 as a possible D gene (6 bases). CDR3 length: 18 amino acids. V lost 1 base and J 0 bases, leaving 16 bases between the germline ends. Germline V gene lookup returns CDR1 LNHDA and CDR2 SQIVND (reference sequence). The CDR3 loop reads CASSIGRQELGAKNIQYF. CDR3 in DNA: TGTGCCAGTAGTATAGGGCGACAGGAGTTAGGAGCCAAAAACATTCAGTACTTC.

The chain couples TRBV6-5 to TRBJ1-2; TRBD1 agrees at 7 bases. The CDR3 runs 14 residues. V lost 8 bases to trimming and J lost 0 bases; unmatched junction nucleotides: 6. Germline V gene data show CDR1 as MNHEY and CDR2 as SVGAGI. For the CDR3, the DNA is TGTGCCAGCTTGGGAACAGGGGCTAACTATGGCTACACCTTC. Translation: CASLGTGANYGYTF.

V is TRBV6-1 and J is TRBJ2-1; TRBD2 matches at 15 bases. Germline CDR1 is MNHNS and CDR2 is SASEGT. Losses at the gene ends were 4 bases for V and 7 bases for J; bases not matched to a gene: 8. The CDR3 has 17 amino acids. The CDR3 reads CASSVGTSGRLRNEQFF. The CDR3 DNA follows: TGTGCCAGCAGTGTTGGGACTAGCGGGAGGTTGAGGAATGAGCAGTTCTTC.

The genes are TRBV6-2 or TRBV6-3 and TRBJ1-2; 8 nucleotides match TRBD1. CDR1 and CDR2 (germline): MNHEY, SVGEGT. The CDR3 loop spans 18 amino acids. V was clipped by 6 bases and J by 5 bases; unmatched bases: 20. CDR3 DNA: TGTGCCAGCAGCCCTGGGATTACAGGGGGAAAAAACCTTTATGGCTACACCTTC. It yields the protein CASSPGITGGKNLYGYTF.

The chain joins TRBV6-5 to TRBJ1-1; 8 bases are shared with TRBD1. This CDR3 comprises 15 residues. CDR1 is MNHEY, CDR2 SVGAGI, per germline. V was pared by 4 bases and J by 7 bases, with 11 bases of the junction left unmatched. This CDR3 is CASSFEDRGVGEAFF. The CDR3 DNA is TGTGCCAGCAGTTTCGAAGACAGGGGTGTCGGTGAAGCTTTCTTT.

The chain carries TRBV6-1 and TRBJ2-5; 10 nucleotides match TRBD1. Per germline, CDR1 MNHNS and CDR2 SASEGT. V shed 1 base and J 4 bases; nucleotides not matched to a gene: 9. The CDR3 covers 17 residues. For the CDR3, the DNA is TGTGCCAGCAGTGAAGGGGTGGACAGGGGGAGAGGAGAGACCCAGTACTTC. Its protein is CASSEGVDRGRGETQYF.

The chain couples TRBV9 to TRBJ1-2; TRBD1 agrees at 7 bases. Trimming cost V 3 bases and J 3 bases; bases outside gene matches: 5. The germline gives CDR1 SGDLS, CDR2 YYNGEE. The CDR3 sequence is 14 residues long. The CDR3 reads CASSGYRGDYGYTF. CDR3 bases: TGTGCCAGCAGCGGATACAGGGGTGACTATGGCTACACCTTC.

The genes are TRBV28 and TRBJ1-2; D is uncertain. Between the trimmed V and J ends, which lost 3 bases and 6 bases, there was a span of 11 bases. The CDR3 consists of 13 residues. The V gene's germline CDR1 is MDHEN and CDR2 SYDVKM. DNA of the CDR3: TGTGCCAGCAGTTTTCAGGAGGGTGATGGCTACACCTTC. This encodes CASSFQEGDGYTF.

This rearrangement joins TRBV6-5 to TRBJ2-2; D perhaps matches TRBD2 (6 bases). The germline gives CDR1 MNHEY, CDR2 SVGAGI. With 1 base removed from V and 5 bases from J, the gap between germline ends came to 11 bases. CDR3 length: 15 amino acids. The CDR3 loop is CASSYWRVGTGELFF. In DNA, the CDR3 is TGTGCCAGCAGTTACTGGAGGGTCGGGACCGGGGAGCTGTTTTTT.

The genes are TRBV18 and TRBJ1-2; possibly TRBD1 for D (5 bases). The germline gives CDR1 KGHSH, CDR2 LQKENI. This CDR3 comprises 15 residues. Trimming shortened V by 5 bases and J by 1 base, and 14 bases separated the two germline ends. The CDR3 DNA follows: TGTGCCAGCTCAAGCGGGGCGCTGGGTAACTATGGCTACACCTTC. This gives the protein CASSSGALGNYGYTF.

V and J are TRBV2 and TRBJ1-3, with 10 bases fitting TRBD1. This CDR3 has 16 amino acids. With V trimmed by 4 bases and J by 4 bases, 7 bases remained unmatched. The germline CDR1 and CDR2 sequences are SNHLY and FYNNEI. CDR3 coding DNA: TGTGCCAGCAGTGGACAGGGGGCGAAAGTCGGAAACACCATATATTTT. Translation: CASSGQGAKVGNTIYF.

The chain uses TRBV6-5 and TRBJ2-7; a weak D match, TRBD1 (5 bases). The CDR3 contains 13 residues. Germline assignment: CDR1 MNHEY and CDR2 SVGAGI. The V end was cut by 2 bases, the J end by 1 base, with 6 bases between. CDR3 sequence reads: CASSYDSSYEQYF. CDR3 DNA sequence: TGTGCCAGCAGTTACGACAGTTCCTACGAGCAGTACTTC.

In nucleotides, the CDR3 is TGTGCCAGCAGCCTATTGACAGGGTCTGGGGGCTACACCTTC. Translation gives CASSLLTGSGGYTF. The chain has TRBV7-9 and TRBJ1-2; 7 bases fit TRBD1. The V gene end was trimmed by 5 bases and the J gene end by 8 bases; junction bases not matched to a gene: 11. The CDR3 is 14 amino acids. Looked up from germline, CDR1 is SEHNR and CDR2 is FQNEAQ (reference sequence). Full variable domain (missing parts from reference TRBV7-9 and TRBJ1-2): DTGVSQNPRHKITKRGQNVTFRCDPISEHNRLYWYRQTLGQGPEFLTYFQNEAQLEKSRLLSDRFSAERPKGSFSTLEIQRTEQGDSAMYLCASSLLTGSGGYTFGSGTRLTVV.

Only one count was recorded for this clone. The V gene is TRBV6-5, the J gene TRBJ2-5; 10 positions agree with TRBD2. The J segment lost 5 bases and the V segment lost 6 bases, leaving 3 bases of the junction unmatched. The germline V gene encodes CDR1 MNHEY and CDR2 SVGAGI. CDR3 size: 13 residues. CDR3 region: CASRLAGVETQYF. CDR3 sequence (DNA): TGTGCCAGCAGGCTAGCGGGGGTGGAGACCCAGTACTTC.

This chain uses TRBV5-6 with TRBJ2-1, with TRBD2 identical over 10 bases. The CDR3 extends over 13 amino acids. Germline trimming cut 4 bases from V and 12 bases from J; bases unmatched to any gene: 7. Germline CDR1 SGHDT, CDR2 YYEEEE. CDR3 bases: TGTGCCAGCAGCCCATCATCTAGCGGGAGGCAGTTCTTC. This translates into CASSPSSSGRQFF.

Worth noting for this clone: Distinct nucleotide sequences in the sample also encode this CDR3. CDR3 DNA: TGTGCCAGCAGCTTAGCGGGGGGGGCTAACTATGGCTACACCTTC. Its translation: CASSLAGGANYGYTF. The J gene is TRBJ1-2, the V gene TRBV7-2; D might be TRBD1 (5 bases). Germline V CDR1 and CDR2: SGHTA, FQGNSA. V was cut by 0 bases and J by 0 bases, with 8 bases left in between. The CDR3 loop spans 15 amino acids.

This sequence joins TRBV5-4 and TRBJ1-6; TRBD1 aligns across 9 bases. Germline V gives CDR1 SGHNT, CDR2 YYREEE (reference sequence). V shed 1 base and J 7 bases; nucleotides not matched to a gene: 3. CDR3 size: 15 residues. CDR3 nucleotides: TGTGCCAGCAGCTTGAACAGGGGGCACAATTCACCCCTCCACTTT. It translates to CASSLNRGHNSPLHF.

The rearrangement uses TRBV5-4 and TRBJ2-1, with 12 bases identical to TRBD2. CDR1 is SGHNT and CDR2 is YYREEE in the germline V gene (reference sequence). V gave up 8 bases and J gave up 6 bases; unmatched junction bases: 3. The CDR3 is made up of 13 amino acids. CDR3 sequence (DNA): TGTGCCAGTAGACTAGCGGGAGCCAATGAGCAGTTCTTC. Translation gives CASRLAGANEQFF.

The V call is TRBV7-6, the J call TRBJ2-1, with D possibly being TRBD2 (6 bases). Germline CDR1 is SGHVS and CDR2 is FNYEAQ. V gave up 1 base and J gave up 6 bases, with 22 bases separating them. This CDR3 region has 18 residues. CDR3 coding DNA: TGTGCCAGCAGCTTAGGCACTAGCCCCAAGGGTTCATTCAATGAGCAGTTCTTC. It codes for CASSLGTSPKGSFNEQFF.

The chain combines TRBV20-1 with TRBJ2-1; D unclear. The CDR3 is 10 amino acids. V was trimmed by 4 bases and J by 9 bases, leaving 7 bases between them. The germline V gene encodes CDR1 DFQATT and CDR2 SNEGSKA (reference sequence). The CDR3 protein is CSAMRGEQFF. CDR3 in DNA: TGCAGTGCTATGCGTGGTGAGCAGTTCTTC.

The V gene is TRBV19, the J gene TRBJ1-5, with D tentatively TRBD1 (6 bases). CDR1 is LNHDA, CDR2 SQIVND, per germline (reference sequence). The V end was cut by 8 bases, the J end by 0 bases, with 14 bases between. There are 15 residues in the CDR3. CDR3 DNA: TGTGCCAGTGACACCGGGACAATTAGCAATCAGCCCCAGCATTTT. It codes for CASDTGTISNQPQHF. The full variable domain, its missing parts supplied by reference TRBV19 and TRBJ1-5, is DGGITQSPKYLFRKEGQNVTLSCEQNLNHDAMYWYRQDPGQGLRLIYYSQIVNDFQKGDIAEGYSVSREKKESFPLTVTSAQKNPTAFYLCASDTGTISNQPQHFGDGTRLSIL.

A few counts support this clone. The chain links TRBV15 to TRBJ2-7, with 8 bases aligning to TRBD1. The CDR3 sequence is 16 residues long. The germline V gene has CDR1 LNHNV and CDR2 YYDKDF (reference sequence). Germline trimming cut 1 base from V and 5 bases from J; bases unmatched to any gene: 10. The CDR3 nucleotides read TGTGCCACCAGCAGAGGTCAGGGGGCTTCCTCAAACGAGCAGTACTTC. The encoded protein is CATSRGQGASSNEQYF.

The CDR3 protein is CASSKYPGLALETQYF. CDR3 in DNA: TGCGCCAGCAGCAAGTACCCGGGACTAGCGCTGGAGACCCAGTACTTC. V gene TRBV5-1 combines with J gene TRBJ2-5; TRBD2 aligns across 10 bases. The germline CDR1 and CDR2 sequences are SGHRS and YFSETQ. The V and J ends lost 4 bases and 5 bases, in that order; junction bases with no gene match: 11. The CDR3 consists of 16 residues. The whole variable domain, remainder taken from reference TRBV5-1 and TRBJ2-5, is KAGVTQTPRYLIKTRGQQVTLSCSPISGHRSVSWYQQTPGQGLQFLFEYFSETQRNKGNFPGRFSGRQFSNSRSEMNVSTLELGDSALYLCASSKYPGLALETQYFGPGTRLLVL.

This chain joins TRBV9 and TRBJ2-3, with 11 positions matching TRBD2. The CDR3 contains 15 residues. V lost 3 bases and J lost 6; bases outside the gene matches: 6. In germline, CDR1 is SGDLS, CDR2 YYNGEE. Here the CDR3 reads CASSEGSGGVDTQYF. Here the CDR3 DNA reads TGTGCCAGCAGCGAAGGTAGCGGGGGGGTGGATACGCAGTATTTT.

A single count supports this clone. The chain recombines TRBV21-1 with TRBJ1-4; the D call of TRBD1 is as the table states it, not checked on the DNA. TRBV21-1 is described as a pseudogene. CDR3 length: 21 residues. The CDR3 protein is CASSKQHPGDRRVGTNEKLFF. As DNA, the CDR3 is TGTGCCAGCAGCAAACAGCACCCTGGAGACAGGCGAGTCGGCACTAATGAAAAACTGTTTTTT.